This T cell receptor beta chain was documented in a study of regulatory T cells in long-lasting Graves disease. CDR3 regions were amplified by Arm-PCR using iRepertoire HTBI primers to build TCR beta libraries. MiXCR was run by TCRdb on the multiplex PCR reads, yielding one entry per CDR3 protein. The repertoire holds roughly 500,000 distinct CDR3 sequences, with roughly 22% as singletons. CDR1 is MDHEN, CDR2 SYDVKM, per germline. The CDR3 runs to 12 residues. V lost 5 bases to trimming and J lost 7 bases, with 11 bases between them. This clonotype has only a few counts. Time point denoted: persistent/refractory GD, antithyroid drugs over 5 years with positive TRAb. TCR sequences were obtained from RNA taken from PBMCs. Doctors identified Graves' disease using the American Thyroid Association guidelines.

Here the sequenced sample was peripheral blood mononuclear cells (PBMCs), taken when the disease was refractory, from a patient treated with antithyroid drugs. The V and J genes are TRBV28 and TRBJ1-1; D might be TRBD1 (6 bases). This clonotype was obtained from a female donor with Graves disease. CDR3 in amino acids: CASSPDRDEAFF. In nucleotides, the CDR3 is TGTGCCAGCAGTCCGGACAGAGATGAAGCTTTCTTT.